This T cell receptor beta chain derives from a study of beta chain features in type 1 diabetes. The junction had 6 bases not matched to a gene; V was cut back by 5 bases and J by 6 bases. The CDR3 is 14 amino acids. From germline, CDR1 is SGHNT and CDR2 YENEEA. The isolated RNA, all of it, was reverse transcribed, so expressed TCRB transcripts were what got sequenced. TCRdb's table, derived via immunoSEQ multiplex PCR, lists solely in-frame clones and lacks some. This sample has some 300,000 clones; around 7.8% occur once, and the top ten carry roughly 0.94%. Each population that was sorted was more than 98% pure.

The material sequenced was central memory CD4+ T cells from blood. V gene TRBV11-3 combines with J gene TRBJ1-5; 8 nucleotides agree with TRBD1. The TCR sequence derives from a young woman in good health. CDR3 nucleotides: TGTGCCAGCAGCAGGACAGGGAGGGGTCAGCCCCAGCATTTT. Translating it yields CASSRTGRGQPQHF.